The clone carrying this T cell receptor beta chain was counted between two and nine times. These data are taken from a study of blood T cells in healthy people across ages. A sample-barcoded 5' primer and a J-beta primer mix were used in a second PCR of roughly 7 to 11 cycles. MiXCR, run by TCRdb on the 5' RACE reads, gives a single entry per CDR3 protein. The sample lists 1.5 million to 1.9 million distinct CDR3 sequences; 35% to 45% were seen once. The germline V gene encodes CDR1 MNHEY and CDR2 SVGEGT. Between the trimmed V and J ends, which lost 0 bases and 4 bases, there was a span of 10 bases. This CDR3 is 14 amino acids long. Healthy Caucasian individuals from Russia aged about 6 to 95 served as donors.

The chain carries TRBV6-2 or TRBV6-3 and TRBJ2-7; no firm D call. This clonotype was sampled from a woman in her late teens or twenties in good health. The specimen was blood. The CDR3 coding sequence is TGTGCCAGCAGTTACTCACAGACTCCGTACGAGCAGTACTTC. The encoded protein is CASSYSQTPYEQYF.